This entry lists 7 T cell receptor beta chains sequenced from one sample in a study of T cells in Graves' hyperthyroidism and ophthalmopathy. There were TCR beta CDR3 regions amplified from RNA transcripts. The HTBI primer set drove a first-round RT-PCR of the TCR CDR3. Each CDR3 protein is one row after TCRdb ran MiXCR on the multiplex PCR reads. The sample has fewer than 250,000 distinct CDR3 sequences, approximately 17% seen once. The material sequenced was blood. These receptors originate from a man between 45 and 60 years old with Graves' hyperthyroidism.

With regard to this clonotype: A single base separates this from a much larger clone, so it may be a read error. The rearrangement links TRBV11-2 to TRBJ2-3, with TRBD2 matching 11 bases. The CDR3 is made up of 17 amino acids. CDR1 and CDR2 (germline): SGHAT, FQNNGV. The CDR3 DNA is TGTGCTAGCAGCTTAGTTGCTAGCGGGAGGATCACAGGTACGCAGTATTTT. Translating gives CASSLVASGRITGTQYF.

The chain recombines TRBV29-1 with TRBJ2-7; the D is unclear. The CDR3 is made up of 12 amino acids. The V gene lost 5 bases and the J gene lost 0 bases, with 8 bases spanning the gap. Germline assignment: CDR1 SQVTM and CDR2 ANQGSEA. CDR3 amino acids: CSVKGNSYEQYF. CDR3 in DNA: TGCAGCGTTAAGGGTAACTCCTACGAGCAGTACTTC.

V and J are TRBV27 and TRBJ1-1; 8 bases are a match to TRBD1. Germline lookup yields CDR1 MNHEY and CDR2 SMNVEV (reference sequence). V dropped 3 bases and J dropped 8; count of bases not matched to a gene: 2. The CDR3 runs to 12 residues. The CDR3 sequence: CASSFAGGEAFF. DNA for the CDR3: TGTGCCAGCAGTTTTGCAGGGGGCGAAGCTTTCTTT.

The rearrangement uses TRBV10-3 and TRBJ2-1; 14 positions agree with TRBD2. Germline loops: CDR1 ENHRY, CDR2 SYGVKD. V lost 0 bases to trimming and J lost 8 bases; unmatched junction nucleotides: 6. The CDR3 totals 17 residues. This chain's CDR3 is CAISESGLAGAGDEQFF. In nucleotides, the CDR3 is TGTGCCATCAGTGAGTCGGGACTAGCGGGAGCTGGGGATGAGCAGTTCTTC.

This clonotype was seen ten or more times. This chain joins TRBV7-6 and TRBJ1-6, with D possibly being TRBD1 (6 bases). The CDR3 runs 14 residues. CDR1 SGHVS and CDR2 FNYEAQ come from the germline V gene. Deletions cut 4 bases from V and 6 bases from J, with 10 bases between. The CDR3 protein is CASSSGQRNSPLHF. CDR3 bases: TGTGCCAGCAGCTCCGGACAGCGTAATTCACCCCTCCACTTT.

This chain joins TRBV7-9 and TRBJ2-3, with D tentatively TRBD1 or TRBD2 (5 bases each). In germline, CDR1 is SEHNR, CDR2 FQNEAQ (reference sequence). V lost 3 bases to trimming and J lost 3 bases, with 16 bases between them. The length of the CDR3 is 16 residues. The CDR3 here is CASSLAVGDSTDTQYF. The CDR3 nucleotides are TGTGCCAGCAGCTTGGCGGTGGGGGATAGTACAGATACGCAGTATTTT.

The sample holds many counts of this clonotype. This chain links TRBV7-2 with TRBJ1-1; a weak D match, TRBD1 (6 bases). Germline V gene sequence: CDR1 SGHTA, CDR2 FQGNSA. The CDR3 is 16 amino acids. V lost 5 bases and J lost 6, with 22 bases in between. In DNA, the CDR3 is TGTGCCAGCAGCCCAATGACCCATACTGGGGGCGCTGAAGCTTTCTTT. Protein sequence: CASSPMTHTGGAEAFF.